This section outlines one T cell receptor beta chain sequence together with its context. Its antigen is not known. The PCR ran on 60 Vbeta and 13 Jbeta primers. Method: immunoSEQ multiplex PCR; TCRdb's copy keeps in-frame clones and lacks some. Here the sample spans roughly 130,000 clones, 73% being singletons. The record originates from a study of cytomegalovirus exposure and HLA in healthy donors. General study points: When analyzed later, a missense DCLRE1C variant was found to be linked to TCR beta V- and J-gene trimming. Donors were assumed by presence/absence analyses to have roughly uniform sequencing depth.

The source of this sequence is a woman aged 35 to 49 in good health and CMV-seropositive. The sample consisted of PBMCs.

This chain's CDR3 is CASSTNSGTGVYGYTF. CDR3 bases: TGTGCCAGCAGCACAAATTCCGGGACAGGGGTATATGGCTACACCTTC. V usage is TRBV2 and J usage is TRBJ1-2; 10 nucleotides line up with TRBD1. The CDR3 sequence is 16 residues long. Trimming took 6 bases from V and 5 from J; bases not matched to a gene: 12. Germline V gene data show CDR1 as SNHLY and CDR2 as FYNNEI. Supplemented by reference TRBV2 and TRBJ1-2, the full variable domain reads EPEVTQTPSHQVTQMGQEVILRCVPISNHLYFYWYRQILGQKVEFLVSFYNNEISEKSEIFDDQFSVERPDGSNFTLKIRSTKLEDSAMYFCASSTNSGTGVYGYTFGSGTRLTVV.